This T cell receptor (beta chain) stems from a study of radiotherapy plus CTLA-4 blockade in lung cancer. In the study overall: Disease control reached over 30%, with objective responses in around 19%. General study findings and limits: Following radiotherapy plus ipilimumab, tumor-derived TCR clones expanded in the blood. In blood, early T cell clone dynamics reportedly predicted response best, together with interferon-beta.

A word on this clone: What it recognizes is unknown.

Receiving focal radiation plus CTLA-4 blockade with ipilimumab were patients who had chemo-refractory metastatic non-small-cell lung cancer. Germline V gives CDR1 SGHTA, CDR2 FQGTGA. V gave up 5 bases and J gave up 0 bases, with 14 bases separating them. The CDR3 extends over 16 amino acids. Only in-frame clones appear in the TCRdb table, and some are missing; sequencing was by immunoSEQ multiplex PCR. The top ten clones hold 4.9% of a sample with roughly 90,000 clones, just over 85% of them seen once. The sequences come from peripheral blood, collected from a patient treated with radiotherapy plus ipilimumab. V usage is TRBV7-3 and J usage is TRBJ2-1; no firm D call. This TCR came from a human donor with non-small cell lung cancer that progressed on radiotherapy plus ipilimumab. CDR3 amino acids: CASSLGSPSSYNEQFF. CDR3 DNA: TGTGCCAGCAGCCTCGGTTCCCCGAGCTCCTACAATGAGCAGTTCTTC.